A selection of T cell receptor beta chains follows, all from one sample in a study of CD8+CD57+ T cells in acquired aplastic anemia. From the reads, TCRdb called clonotypes with MiXCR, one entry per CDR3 protein. The top ten clones hold 0.75% to 0.95% of a sample with around 430,000 distinct CDR3 sequences, around 32% of them seen once. Material: sorted CD4+, CD8+, or CD8+CD57+ T cells (not recorded which) from PBMCs. The receptors come from a human donor with aplastic anemia. The CDR3 runs from the conserved cysteine through the conserved F or W. The order of the fields is V gene, J gene, D gene, clone size, CDR3 DNA, CDR3 protein. D genes are given only for firm matches. Where a row states a size, it is once, few, many or the class of an expanded clone; other rows omit it.

v_call: TRBV19
j_call: TRBJ2-5
d_call: TRBD2
clone_size: many
cdr3_nt: TGTGCCAGTAGTATAAGGAGCGGGGGTTACCAAGAGACCCAGTACTTC
cdr3_aa: CASSIRSGGYQETQYF

v_call: TRBV10-1
j_call: TRBJ1-2
d_call: NA
clone_size: many
cdr3_nt: TGCGCCAGCAGTGAGTCGGAGGTATGCAGCTATGGCTACACCTTC
cdr3_aa: CASSESEVCSYGYTF

v_call: TRBV19
j_call: TRBJ2-2
d_call: NA
clone_size: many
cdr3_nt: TGTGCCAGTAGTATAGTCCGGGACACCGGGGAGCTGTTTTTT
cdr3_aa: CASSIVRDTGELFF

v_call: TRBV7-9
j_call: TRBJ2-5
d_call: TRBD1
clone_size: few
cdr3_nt: TGTGCCAGCAGCGAAGGGACAGGGGAAGGAGAGACCCAGTACTTC
cdr3_aa: CASSEGTGEGETQYF

v_call: TRBV7-2
j_call: TRBJ1-5
d_call: TRBD1
clone_size: many
cdr3_nt: TGTGCCAGCAGCTTAGGTGGACAGGGTGCTCAGCCCCAGCATTTT
cdr3_aa: CASSLGGQGAQPQHF

v_call: TRBV7-9
j_call: TRBJ2-3
d_call: NA
clone_size: NA
cdr3_nt: TGTGCCAGCTTAGCCAGCAGTTTTACAGATACGCAGTATTTT
cdr3_aa: CASLASSFTDTQYF

v_call: TRBV7-9
j_call: TRBJ2-1
d_call: NA
clone_size: few
cdr3_nt: TGTGCCAGCACCTCTGTGCTAGCGAACTACAATGAGCAGTTCTTC
cdr3_aa: CASTSVLANYNEQFF

v_call: TRBV6-1
j_call: TRBJ2-7
d_call: NA
clone_size: few
cdr3_nt: TGTGCCAGCAGTGAAAGTAGGGTGGGCAGCCCCTCCTACGAGCAGTACTTC
cdr3_aa: CASSESRVGSPSYEQYF

v_call: TRBV7-2
j_call: TRBJ1-5
d_call: NA
clone_size: few
cdr3_nt: TGTGCCAGCAGCCAAAACAGGCAGCTGAATCAGCCCCAGCATTTT
cdr3_aa: CASSQNRQLNQPQHF

v_call: TRBV2
j_call: TRBJ2-1
d_call: TRBD2
clone_size: NA
cdr3_nt: TGTGCCATCGGGACTAGCGGGGGCAATGAGCAGTTCTTC
cdr3_aa: CAIGTSGGNEQFF

v_call: TRBV6-5
j_call: TRBJ1-2
d_call: NA
clone_size: few
cdr3_nt: TGTGCCAGCAGTTACTCACGGGGGGAATCCTATGGCTACACCTTC
cdr3_aa: CASSYSRGESYGYTF

v_call: TRBV4-1
j_call: TRBJ1-2
d_call: TRBD1
clone_size: NA
cdr3_nt: TGCGCCAGCAGCCAAGTAGGGGGCGCCCCCAACTATGGCTACACCTTC
cdr3_aa: CASSQVGGAPNYGYTF

v_call: TRBV14
j_call: TRBJ1-4
d_call: NA
clone_size: few
cdr3_nt: TGTGCCAGCAGCCAACTCGGACAGCGGAATGAAAAACTGTTTTTT
cdr3_aa: CASSQLGQRNEKLFF

v_call: TRBV2
j_call: TRBJ1-5
d_call: NA
clone_size: NA
cdr3_nt: TGTGCCAGCAGAAGACTAGAGGGGGATCAGCCCCAGCATTTT
cdr3_aa: CASRRLEGDQPQHF

v_call: TRBV20-1
j_call: TRBJ2-1
d_call: NA
clone_size: few
cdr3_nt: TGCAGTGCCACCCACAATGAGCAGTTCTTC
cdr3_aa: CSATHNEQFF

v_call: TRBV20-1
j_call: TRBJ1-2
d_call: TRBD1
clone_size: NA
cdr3_nt: TGCAGTGCCTCTGGGACAGGGGGCGATGGCTACACCTTC
cdr3_aa: CSASGTGGDGYTF

v_call: TRBV7-9
j_call: TRBJ1-1
d_call: NA
clone_size: many
cdr3_nt: TGTGCCAGCAGCTTTAACATGAACACTGAAGCTTTCTTT
cdr3_aa: CASSFNMNTEAFF

v_call: TRBV25-1
j_call: TRBJ1-2
d_call: TRBD1
clone_size: NA
cdr3_nt: TGTGCCAGCAAACTTGGAGGGGGACAGTTCTATGGCTACACCTTC
cdr3_aa: CASKLGGGQFYGYTF

v_call: TRBV9
j_call: TRBJ1-2
d_call: TRBD1
clone_size: many
cdr3_nt: TGTGCCAGCAGCGCCGGGACAGGGGGCGTATATGGCTACACCTTC
cdr3_aa: CASSAGTGGVYGYTF

v_call: TRBV2
j_call: TRBJ2-1
d_call: TRBD2
clone_size: many
cdr3_nt: TGTGCCAGCAGAAGCACTAGCGGGAGTTCCAATGAGCAGTTCTTC
cdr3_aa: CASRSTSGSSNEQFF

v_call: TRBV6-1
j_call: TRBJ1-1
d_call: TRBD1
clone_size: NA
cdr3_nt: TGTGCCACCCCAAGACAGGGAAGGGCTGAAGCTTTCTTT
cdr3_aa: CATPRQGRAEAFF

v_call: TRBV19
j_call: TRBJ1-1
d_call: NA
clone_size: many
cdr3_nt: TGTGCCAGTTCCTCGGACGGCAGAGCTTTCTTT
cdr3_aa: CASSSDGRAFF

v_call: TRBV11-1
j_call: TRBJ2-7
d_call: NA
clone_size: few
cdr3_nt: TGTGCCAGCAGCTTAGTAGGAGCGGGCAACTCCTACGAGCAGTACTTC
cdr3_aa: CASSLVGAGNSYEQYF

v_call: TRBV4-2
j_call: TRBJ1-1
d_call: TRBD1
clone_size: few
cdr3_nt: TGTGCCAGCAGCCAGGTGGACAGGGCATCCACTGAAGCTTTCTTT
cdr3_aa: CASSQVDRASTEAFF

v_call: TRBV20-1
j_call: TRBJ2-7
d_call: TRBD2
clone_size: many
cdr3_nt: TGCAGTGCCCCTGGCTGGGGACTAGTCGAGCAGTACTTC
cdr3_aa: CSAPGWGLVEQYF